This T cell receptor (beta chain) was obtained from a study of CD8 T cells in Susac syndrome. Study-wide background: At the time their blood was drawn, patients with Susac syndrome were either therapy-naive, on corticosteroids (with some of them also receiving intravenous immunoglobulin), or on intravenous immunoglobulin alone.

CDR1 is SNHLY, CDR2 FYNNEI, per germline. With 4 bases removed from V and 1 base from J, the gap between germline ends came to 13 bases. The CDR3 consists of 15 residues. Reverse transcription of about 0.45 to 1 ug RNA was carried out with random hexamers. Amplification of the TCR beta CDR3 was carried out by immunoSEQ multiplex PCR, which spanned a total of 54 Vbeta and 13 Jbeta segments. TCRdb analysed the immunoSEQ multiplex PCR reads with MiXCR anew, one entry per CDR3 protein. The sample yields fewer than 80,000 distinct CDR3 sequences, around 94% seen once. The sequencing sample was made of CD8+ T cells from PBMCs. The clonotype originates from a human donor with Susac syndrome. The chain is built from TRBV2 and TRBJ1-2; D is possibly TRBD1 (6 bases). The CDR3 nucleotides read TGTGCCAGCAGTGGAGCGAACAGGGTTAACTATGGCTACACCTTC. Its protein product is CASSGANRVNYGYTF.